This T cell receptor beta chain appears in the sequencing data of a study of long-term antiretroviral therapy in people with HIV. Details on this clone: Its antigen is unidentified.

Survey-level resolution applied to immunoSEQ assay v3.0. TCRdb keeps only in-frame clones here, not all; method: immunoSEQ multiplex PCR. The sample has some 14,000 clones, around 80% seen once. Each HIV participant was treated in the United States. Germline lookup yields CDR1 SNHLY and CDR2 FYNNEI. The CDR3 is 15 amino acids. V was clipped by 3 bases and J by 2 bases; unmatched bases: 4. Study-level points and caveats: Participants lacked recorded data on ART adherence, viral resistance or therapy changes. Relative to control repertoires, HIV repertoires exhibited narrower CDR3 length ranges. Dating from the mid-2000s to the late 2010s, the blood was possibly obtained under older ART regimens.

This receptor was taken from a man aged 35 to 55 with HIV. The rearrangement uses TRBV2 and TRBJ2-7; TRBD1 matches 10 bases. This specimen was unsorted PBMCs, taken 3.1 years after starting antiretroviral therapy. CDR3 region: CASSDWGQGPYEQYF. CDR3 DNA sequence: TGTGCCAGCAGTGACTGGGGACAGGGGCCCTACGAGCAGTACTTC.